This TCR beta chain was observed in a study of T-cell memory formation after mild COVID-19. Study results and limitations: Clones from the second wave (peaking day 37) had unconfirmed SARS-CoV-2 specificity. Clones contracting day 15 to 85 were balanced CD4/CD8; later expanders leaned CD4+.

5'RACE, which relied on constant-segment primers, yielded TCR alpha and TCR beta cDNA libraries carrying sample barcodes and UMIs. TCRdb redid the calling of the 5' RACE reads with MiXCR, one entry per CDR3 protein. This table holds about 360,000 distinct CDR3 sequences, approximately 15% found once. This CDR3 is 15 amino acids long. The ends were cut back, 0 bases at V and 8 bases at J, with 14 bases in the middle. Germline V gene lookup returns CDR1 DFQATT and CDR2 SNEGSKA (reference sequence). Turning to this clonotype: Its antigen is not known.

The sequence was obtained from a man aged 18 to 35 who had mild COVID-19 (a few samples of this study predate the infection). Cell type and time point are not known. The chain joins TRBV20-1 to TRBJ1-6; no definite D call. The sequenced sample consisted of PBMCs or a T cell subset sorted from them (not recorded which). The CDR3 sequence: CSARDSKEWDSPLHF. In nucleotides, the CDR3 is TGCAGTGCTAGAGATTCTAAGGAATGGGATTCACCCCTCCACTTT.